This T cell receptor (beta chain) was recovered during a study of blood T cell repertoires in COVID-19. Whole-study context: Acute and convalescent COVID-19 specimens originated in the United States, Italy and Spain. From T cells, B-cell-depleted T cells, or PBMCs came the material, which was cDNA or gDNA.

How the authors handled the data: Estimated nucleated cell counts came from reference gene primer amplification. Method: immunoSEQ multiplex PCR; TCRdb's copy keeps in-frame clones and lacks some. V and J calls and clone size are as listed in that table; D and trimming were resolved from the DNA. The sample consists of 430,000 or so clones, about 90% of them appearing once. Germline lookup yields CDR1 SGHNT and CDR2 YYREEE (reference sequence). Trimming removed 6 bases from V and 5 bases from J; junction bases left unmatched: 13. The CDR3 is made up of 17 amino acids. Recruited during active infection, patients (from Seattle) were subsequently followed longitudinally.

Material: peripheral blood. The rearrangement joins TRBV5-4 to TRBJ2-2; TRBD1 aligns across 10 bases. This TCR was sampled from a man in his late teens or twenties with COVID-19, enrolled during active disease. In DNA form, the CDR3 reads TGTGCCAGCACCCCAAACCGACAGGGGGCTGAGACCGGGGAGCTGTTTTTT. As protein: CASTPNRQGAETGELFF.